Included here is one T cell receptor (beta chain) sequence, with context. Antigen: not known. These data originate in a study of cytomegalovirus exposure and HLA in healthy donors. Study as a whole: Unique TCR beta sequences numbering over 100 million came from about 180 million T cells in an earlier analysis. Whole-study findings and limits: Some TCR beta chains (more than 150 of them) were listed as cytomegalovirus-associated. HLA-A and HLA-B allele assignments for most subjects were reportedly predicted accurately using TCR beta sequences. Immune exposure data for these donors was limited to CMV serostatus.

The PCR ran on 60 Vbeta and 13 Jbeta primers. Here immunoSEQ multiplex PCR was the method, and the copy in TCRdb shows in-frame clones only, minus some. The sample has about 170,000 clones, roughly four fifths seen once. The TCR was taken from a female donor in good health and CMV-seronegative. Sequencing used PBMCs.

CDR3 in DNA: TGTGCCAGCAGCTTGGCCTCGGTTTCCGGGGAGCTGTTTTTT. This codes for CASSLASVSGELFF. The J gene is TRBJ2-2, the V gene TRBV5-6; D uncertain. Trimming shortened V by 0 bases and J by 6 bases, and 9 bases separated the two germline ends. CDR1 SGHDT and CDR2 YYEEEE come from the germline V gene. The CDR3 extends over 14 amino acids.